This T cell receptor (beta chain) was profiled in a study of radiotherapy plus CTLA-4 blockade in lung cancer. In its sample, this clone was seen a few times. Its antigen remains unknown. V shed 3 bases, J shed 5 bases, and the junction held 5 bases outside the gene matches. This CDR3 spans 15 amino acids. CDR1 is SGHTA, CDR2 FQGNSA, per germline. Study conclusions and caveats: Radiotherapy plus ipilimumab was followed by expansion in blood of tumor-derived TCR clones.

Sequencing used immunoSEQ multiplex PCR; TCRdb keeps in-frame clones, though not all of them. The repertoire holds some 78,000 clones, with around 86% as singletons. The sequence was collected from a human donor with non-small cell lung cancer who had a partial response to radiotherapy plus ipilimumab. Sequences were derived from peripheral blood, sampled from a patient treated with radiotherapy plus ipilimumab. This chain links TRBV7-2 with TRBJ2-1, with 9 nucleotides matching TRBD2. The CDR3 nucleotides are TGTGCCAGCAGCTTTGCTAGCGGGATCCACAATGAGCAGTTCTTC. Translating it yields CASSFASGIHNEQFF.